Only a few counts were recorded for the clone carrying this T cell receptor (beta chain). Its specificity is unknown. The data are from a study of T cells in Graves' hyperthyroidism and ophthalmopathy. Findings of the study overall: Blood also showed most of the thyroid clonotypes that were expanded above 0.001.

Stable Graves' hyperthyroidism denoted no ophthalmopathy progression over 18 months. V lost 0 bases and J 6 bases, leaving 13 bases between the germline ends. The CDR3 spans 14 residues. Germline CDR1 and CDR2: SGHRS and YFSETQ. There were TCR beta CDR3 regions amplified from RNA transcripts. When the TCR CDR3 underwent first-round RT-PCR, the HTBI primer set was used. TCRdb processed the multiplex PCR reads anew with MiXCR; each CDR3 protein has one entry. The sample carries over 300,000 distinct CDR3 sequences, 14% recorded once. The V gene is TRBV5-1, the J gene TRBJ2-7; D tentatively fits TRBD1 or TRBD2 (7 bases each). This receptor was identified in a woman aged 55-69 years with Graves' hyperthyroidism. Source material: blood. CDR3 region: CASSLGQGGAEQYF. For the CDR3, the DNA is TGCGCCAGCAGCTTGGGACAGGGAGGGGCCGAGCAGTACTTC.